This T cell receptor beta chain was sequenced during a study of shared clonotypes between healthy human individuals. The assay was immunoSEQ multiplex PCR, and TCRdb's table has in-frame clones only and misses some. The sample contains under 600,000 clones, more than 95% of which appear only once. CDR1 is MNHNS, CDR2 SASEGT, per germline. This CDR3 region has 14 residues. V lost 8 bases to trimming and J lost 3 bases; unmatched junction nucleotides: 3. Sample: naive CD4+ T cells sorted from blood. Indicated subset: CD45RA+ positively selected. This sequence joins TRBV6-1 and TRBJ2-1; 11 positions match TRBD2. This TCR was recovered from a woman aged 25 to 39 in good health. CDR3 protein: CASGGLADYNEQFF. The CDR3, as DNA: TGTGCCAGCGGGGGACTAGCGGACTACAATGAGCAGTTCTTC.